This T cell receptor beta chain was sequenced during a study of CD8+ T cells in alopecia areata. RNA extraction and reverse transcription yielded cDNA as sequencing template. Profiling relied on immunoSEQ multiplex PCR, and the TCRdb table lists in-frame clones only, not all of them. This table holds around 120,000 clones, around two fifths found once. Findings of the study overall: Among the cells sequenced in scalp samples are also the resident alphabeta T cells of normal skin.

As for this clone: Its antigen is as yet unknown.

This CDR3 has 15 amino acids. V dropped 5 bases and J dropped 2; count of bases not matched to a gene: 5. CDR1 is SEHNR and CDR2 is FQNEAQ in the germline V gene (reference sequence). The chain employs TRBV7-9 and TRBJ2-1, with 8 bases that match TRBD2. The sequencing input was CD4+ T cells sorted from blood. The clonotype was recovered from a human donor with alopecia areata. The CDR3 region has the DNA TGTGCCAGCAGCGCGAGCGGGGGTCCCTACAATGAGCAGTTCTTC. It yields the protein CASSASGGPYNEQFF.